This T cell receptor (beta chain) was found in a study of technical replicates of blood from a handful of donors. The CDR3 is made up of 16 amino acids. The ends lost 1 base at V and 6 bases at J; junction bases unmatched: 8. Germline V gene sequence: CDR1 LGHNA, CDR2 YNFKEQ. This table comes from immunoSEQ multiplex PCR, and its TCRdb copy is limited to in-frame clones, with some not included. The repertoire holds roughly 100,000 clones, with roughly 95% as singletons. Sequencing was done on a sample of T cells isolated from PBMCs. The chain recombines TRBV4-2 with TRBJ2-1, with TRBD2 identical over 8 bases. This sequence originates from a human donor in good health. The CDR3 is CASSQVLAGGLNEQFF. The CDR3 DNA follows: TGTGCCAGCAGCCAAGTCTTGGCGGGGGGCCTCAATGAGCAGTTCTTC.